The 2 T cell receptor beta chains below were found in one sample sequenced in a study of CD8+CD57+ T cells in acquired aplastic anemia. TCR beta VDJ and CDR3 profiling used genomic DNA as template. TCRdb processed the reads anew with MiXCR; each CDR3 protein has one entry. Of 400,000 to 500,000 distinct CDR3 sequences in the sample, approximately 70% were seen once. The sample consisted of sorted CD4+, CD8+, or CD8+CD57+ T cells (not recorded which) from PBMCs. These TCRs come from a human donor in good health, serving as a control.

Remarks on this clonotype: Sequence at one end of the junction differs from germline and may be a read error. The J gene is TRBJ1-1, the V gene TRBV2; tentative D call: TRBD1 (6 bases). The CDR3 has 13 amino acids. Germline V gene lookup returns CDR1 SNHLY and CDR2 FYNNEI. CDR3 sequence (DNA): TGCGCCAGCAGCTTAGGGGGAAGTGGGGGCGATTTCTTT. This translates into CASSLGGSGGDFF.

The gene calls are TRBV2 and TRBJ1-2; D perhaps matches TRBD1 (6 bases). Germline CDR1 is SNHLY and CDR2 is FYNNEI. Deletions cut 6 bases from V and 11 bases from J, with 13 bases between. The CDR3 consists of 11 residues. The CDR3 is CASRSDSGYTF. CDR3 nucleotide sequence: TGTGCCAGCAGGTCGGACAGTGGTTACACCTTC. Based on the CDR3 plus reference TRBV2 and TRBJ1-2, the full variable domain is EPEVTQTPSHQVTQMGQEVILRCVPISNHLYFYWYRQILGQKVEFLVSFYNNEISEKSEIFDDQFSVERPDGSNFTLKIRSTKLEDSAMYFCASRSDSGYTFGSGTRLTVV.